The 19 T cell receptor beta chains presented below share a single source sample, sequenced in a study of beta chain features in type 1 diabetes. Reverse transcription of all isolated RNA meant that expressed TCRB transcripts were sequenced. TCRdb's copy holds only in-frame clones and misses some; the assay was immunoSEQ multiplex PCR. The table shows 300,000 to 400,000 clones, with 7.5% to 9% occurring only once. Source material: central memory CD4+ T cells from blood. Source of these receptors: a woman between 18 and 30 years old in good health.

This clone showed up just a few times. In nucleotides, the CDR3 is TGTGCCAGCAGCCAAAGAGGGAGCCCGAACACTGAAGCTTTCTTT. This gives the protein CASSQRGSPNTEAFF. V is TRBV14 and J is TRBJ1-1; no reliable D call. Trimming cost V 2 bases and J 1 base, with 11 bases left between them. The germline V gene encodes CDR1 SGHDN and CDR2 FVKESK. The length of the CDR3 is 15 residues.

This clone came up a few times. The chain employs TRBV5-4 and TRBJ2-7; D ambiguous. Germline assignment: CDR1 SGHNT and CDR2 YYREEE (reference sequence). V was trimmed by 4 bases and J by 1 base, leaving 9 bases between them. This CDR3 comprises 13 residues. CDR3 sequence reads: CASSRDQSYEQYF. The DNA for the CDR3 is TGTGCCAGCAGCCGTGACCAGTCCTACGAGCAGTACTTC.

This clone was observed a handful of times. The chain recombines TRBV10-3 with TRBJ1-3, with 10 bases identical to TRBD1. V shed 10 bases, J shed 6 bases, and the junction held 15 bases outside the gene matches. Germline V gene sequence: CDR1 ENHRY, CDR2 SYGVKD. The CDR3 contains 16 residues. CDR3 protein: CATTSGTGDAVNTIYF. CDR3 DNA sequence: TGTGCCACCACCTCCGGGACAGGGGACGCGGTAAACACCATATATTTT.

This clone was seen a few times. The chain carries TRBV6-6 and TRBJ2-7; TRBD2 matches 7 bases. V lost 6 bases, J lost 1 base, and 6 bases stayed unmatched. The CDR3 contains 14 residues. CDR1 and CDR2 (germline): MNHNY, SVGAGI (reference sequence). CDR3 coding DNA: TGTGCCAGCAGCACCGGGGAGGGATCCTACGAGCAGTACTTC. Its protein product is CASSTGEGSYEQYF.

V and J are TRBV11-3 and TRBJ2-1; either TRBD1 or TRBD2 may fit D (6 bases each). The CDR3 runs to 14 residues. Germline V gives CDR1 SGHNT, CDR2 YENEEA. V shed 2 bases and J shed 7 bases, with 12 bases lying between them. CDR3 amino acids: CASSLSGGRNEQFF. CDR3 DNA sequence: TGTGCCAGCAGCTTATCTGGGGGGCGAAATGAGCAGTTCTTC. Using reference TRBV11-3 and TRBJ2-1 for the parts outside the CDR3, the full variable domain is EAGVVQSPRYKIIEKKQPVAFWCNPISGHNTLYWYLQNLGQGPELLIRYENEEAVDDSQLPKDRFSAERLKGVDSTLKIQPAELGDSAVYLCASSLSGGRNEQFFGPGTRLTVL.

This CDR3 is CASSLQGKQYF. The CDR3 DNA reads as TGTGCCAGCAGTCTACAGGGGAAGCAGTACTTC. This chain joins TRBV28 and TRBJ2-7; TRBD1 matches 7 bases. Germline CDR1 MDHEN, CDR2 SYDVKM. CDR3 size: 11 residues. V shed 5 bases, J shed 8 bases, and the junction held 3 bases outside the gene matches.

This clone was seen a few times. This chain connects TRBV11-2 to TRBJ2-1; D tentatively reads TRBD1 or TRBD2 (6 bases each). The CDR3 spans 18 residues. Trimming stripped 1 base from V and 0 bases from J, with 16 bases between. The germline CDR1 and CDR2 sequences are SGHAT and FQNNGV. The CDR3 sequence is CASSLVASRGGSYNEQFF. In DNA, the CDR3 is TGTGCCAGCAGCTTAGTAGCTAGCAGGGGAGGCTCCTACAATGAGCAGTTCTTC.

The rearrangement links TRBV6-5 to TRBJ2-1; 8 bases map to TRBD1. The length of the CDR3 is 15 residues. The trim removed 6 bases at V and 3 bases at J, leaving 7 bases unmatched. Germline lookup yields CDR1 MNHEY and CDR2 SVGAGI. DNA for the CDR3: TGTGCCAGCAGGAAGGGACAGGCCCGCTACAATGAGCAGTTCTTC. This sequence encodes CASRKGQARYNEQFF.

For this clone: This CDR3 is also generated by other DNA sequences in the sample. This chain links TRBV28 with TRBJ1-5; D gene unclear. Germline V lookup: CDR1 MDHEN, CDR2 SYDVKM. CDR3 size: 13 residues. Trimming pared 5 bases from V and 0 bases from J, leaving 5 bases between. The CDR3 is CASSRDSNQPQHF. Written as DNA, the CDR3 is TGTGCCAGCAGTCGGGATAGCAATCAGCCCCAGCATTTT.

This chain joins TRBV10-3 and TRBJ1-5; 7 bases line up with TRBD1. This CDR3 is 16 amino acids long. The germline V gene has CDR1 ENHRY and CDR2 SYGVKD. Trimming removed 0 bases from V and 6 bases from J; junction bases left unmatched: 8. CDR3 protein: CAISESTLTGSQPQHF. The CDR3 DNA follows: TGTGCCATCAGTGAGTCGACCCTGACAGGGAGTCAGCCCCAGCATTTT.

DNA for the CDR3: TGTGCCAGCAGCTCGGACCCCGGGGGCAATCAGCCCCAGCATTTT. Protein product: CASSSDPGGNQPQHF. This rearrangement joins TRBV4-2 to TRBJ1-5; no reliable D call. Deletions cut 5 bases from V and 2 bases from J, with 13 bases between. CDR1 and CDR2 from the germline V gene are LGHNA and YNFKEQ. CDR3 length: 15 amino acids.

V usage is TRBV19 and J usage is TRBJ1-2; TRBD1 is a possible D gene (6 bases). CDR1 is LNHDA and CDR2 is SQIVND in the germline V gene (reference sequence). The length of the CDR3 is 14 residues. Trimming removed 5 bases at V and 3 bases at J, with 13 bases between. The CDR3 here is CASSPQGRDYGYTF. The CDR3 DNA is TGTGCCAGTAGTCCTCAGGGGAGGGACTATGGCTACACCTTC. Combining the CDR3 with reference TRBV19 and TRBJ1-2 gives the whole variable domain DGGITQSPKYLFRKEGQNVTLSCEQNLNHDAMYWYRQDPGQGLRLIYYSQIVNDFQKGDIAEGYSVSREKKESFPLTVTSAQKNPTAFYLCASSPQGRDYGYTFGSGTRLTVV.

This clone was observed many times. The chain employs TRBV4-2 and TRBJ2-7; D call uncertain. The CDR3 extends over 13 amino acids. Germline V gene data show CDR1 as LGHNA and CDR2 as YNFKEQ. Deletions cut 0 bases from V and 3 bases from J, with 6 bases between. The CDR3 nucleotides read TGTGCCAGCAGCCAAGATTTCCTCTACGAGCAGTACTTC. This encodes CASSQDFLYEQYF.

This clone was observed a few times. The chain couples TRBV28 to TRBJ2-7; D is ambiguous. Germline V gives CDR1 MDHEN, CDR2 SYDVKM. The V end lost 2 bases, the J end lost 1 base, and 21 bases lay between the germline ends. This CDR3 contains 18 residues. The CDR3 spells CASSLGLYVVGGSYEQYF. The CDR3 nucleotides are TGTGCCAGCAGTTTAGGCTTATACGTGGTGGGTGGGTCCTACGAGCAGTACTTC.

The chain employs TRBV28 and TRBJ1-2, with unresolved D. Trimming stripped 6 bases from V and 5 bases from J, with 13 bases between. From germline, CDR1 is MDHEN and CDR2 SYDVKM. The CDR3 length is 13 residues. For the CDR3, the DNA is TGTGCCAGCAGAACCACAGCGCTATATGGCTACACCTTC. This encodes CASRTTALYGYTF.

This clone was seen only a few times. This chain uses TRBV4-3 with TRBJ2-4, with 7 bases fitting TRBD2. The length of the CDR3 is 18 residues. V was pared by 0 bases and J by 1 base, with 9 bases of the junction left unmatched. CDR1 is LGHNA, CDR2 YSLEER, per germline. CDR3 sequence reads: CASSQDLTGGGAKNIQYF. In DNA, the CDR3 is TGCGCCAGCAGCCAAGATCTTACGGGAGGTGGGGCCAAAAACATTCAGTACTTC.

The chain carries TRBV28 and TRBJ2-6; D remains unclear. The V end was cut by 2 bases, the J end by 0 bases, with 14 bases between. Germline V CDR1 and CDR2: MDHEN, SYDVKM. This CDR3 has 18 amino acids. The CDR3 DNA reads as TGTGCCAGCAGTTTAGGGCCCGGACGCAGCTCTGGGGCCAACGTCCTGACTTTC. Amino acids: CASSLGPGRSSGANVLTF.

The rearrangement uses TRBV29-1 and TRBJ1-3; D unclear. This CDR3 has 13 amino acids. Trimming took off 3 bases at V and 0 bases at J, with 6 bases between the two ends. Germline V CDR1 and CDR2: SQVTM, ANQGSEA. CDR3 sequence (DNA): TGCAGCGTTGACTCCCTCTCTGGAAACACCATATATTTT. Its translation is CSVDSLSGNTIYF.

This clone was picked up a small number of times. CDR3 sequence reads: CASRLGQGYEQYF. For the CDR3, the DNA is TGTGCCAGCAGATTGGGACAGGGTTACGAGCAGTACTTC. The chain employs TRBV27 and TRBJ2-7; 9 bases are shared with TRBD1. Germline V gives CDR1 MNHEY, CDR2 SMNVEV (reference sequence). The length of the CDR3 is 13 residues. The V segment lost 6 bases and the J segment 4 bases; nucleotides outside the gene matches: 4.